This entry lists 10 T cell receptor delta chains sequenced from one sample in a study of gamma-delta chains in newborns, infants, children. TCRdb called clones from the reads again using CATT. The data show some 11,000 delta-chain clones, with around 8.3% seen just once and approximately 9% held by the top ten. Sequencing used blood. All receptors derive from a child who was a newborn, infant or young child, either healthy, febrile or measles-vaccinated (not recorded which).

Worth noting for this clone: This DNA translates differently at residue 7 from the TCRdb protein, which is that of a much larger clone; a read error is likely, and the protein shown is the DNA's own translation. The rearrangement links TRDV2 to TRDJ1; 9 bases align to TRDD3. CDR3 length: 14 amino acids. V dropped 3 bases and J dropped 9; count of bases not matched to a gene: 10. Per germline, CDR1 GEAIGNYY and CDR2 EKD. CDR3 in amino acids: CACDPVPGDTQLIF. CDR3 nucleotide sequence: TGTGCCTGTGACCCAGTACCGGGGGATACCCAACTCATCTTT.

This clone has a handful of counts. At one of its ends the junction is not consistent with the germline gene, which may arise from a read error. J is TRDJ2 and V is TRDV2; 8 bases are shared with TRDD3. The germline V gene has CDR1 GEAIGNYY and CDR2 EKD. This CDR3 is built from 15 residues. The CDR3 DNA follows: TGTGCCCGTGACACCCTGGGGGATTTGACAGCACAACTCTTCTTT. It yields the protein CARDTLGDLTAQLFF.

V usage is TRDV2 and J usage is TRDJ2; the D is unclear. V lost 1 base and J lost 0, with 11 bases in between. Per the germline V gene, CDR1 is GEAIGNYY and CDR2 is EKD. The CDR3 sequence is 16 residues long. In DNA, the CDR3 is TGTGCCTGTGACACATTGAGGGACGCTTTGACAGCACAACTCTTCTTT. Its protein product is CACDTLRDALTAQLFF.

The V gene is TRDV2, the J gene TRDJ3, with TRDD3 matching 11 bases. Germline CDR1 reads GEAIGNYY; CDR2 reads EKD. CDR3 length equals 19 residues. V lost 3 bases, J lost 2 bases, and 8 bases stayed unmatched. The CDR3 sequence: CACDRLLGDKPWDTRQMFF. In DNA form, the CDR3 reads TGTGCCTGTGACCGGCTACTGGGGGATAAGCCCTGGGACACCCGACAGATGTTTTTC.

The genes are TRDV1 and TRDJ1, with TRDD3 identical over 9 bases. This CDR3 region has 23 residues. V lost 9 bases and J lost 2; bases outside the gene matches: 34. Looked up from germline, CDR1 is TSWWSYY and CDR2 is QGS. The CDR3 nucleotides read TGTGCTCTGGGAGCCTTCTTAAAAGGGGGGACGGCTGGGGGATTAGTACGGACCGATAAACTCATCTTT. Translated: CALGAFLKGGTAGGLVRTDKLIF.

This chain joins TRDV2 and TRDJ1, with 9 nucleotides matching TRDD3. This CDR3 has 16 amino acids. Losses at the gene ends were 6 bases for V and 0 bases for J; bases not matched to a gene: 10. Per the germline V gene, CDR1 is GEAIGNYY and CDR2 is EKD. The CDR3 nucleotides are TGTGCCTGTAACCCGCTGGGGGATTCTCACACCGATAAACTCATCTTT. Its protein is CACNPLGDSHTDKLIF.

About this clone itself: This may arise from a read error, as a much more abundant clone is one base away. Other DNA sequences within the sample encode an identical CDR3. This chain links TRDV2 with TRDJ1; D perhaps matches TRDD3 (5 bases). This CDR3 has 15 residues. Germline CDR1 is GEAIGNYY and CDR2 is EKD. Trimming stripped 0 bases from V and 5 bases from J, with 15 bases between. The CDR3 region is CACDTVGPGSDKLIF. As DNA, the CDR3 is TGTGCCTGTGACACCGTGGGGCCCGGTTCTGATAAACTCATCTTT.

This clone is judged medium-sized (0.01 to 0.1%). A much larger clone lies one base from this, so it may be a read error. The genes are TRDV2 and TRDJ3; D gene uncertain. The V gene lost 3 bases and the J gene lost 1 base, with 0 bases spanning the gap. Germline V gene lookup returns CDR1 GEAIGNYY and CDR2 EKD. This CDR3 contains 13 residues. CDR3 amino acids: CACDSWDTRQMFF. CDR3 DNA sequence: TGTGCCTGTGACTCCTGGGACACCCGACAGATGTTTTTC.

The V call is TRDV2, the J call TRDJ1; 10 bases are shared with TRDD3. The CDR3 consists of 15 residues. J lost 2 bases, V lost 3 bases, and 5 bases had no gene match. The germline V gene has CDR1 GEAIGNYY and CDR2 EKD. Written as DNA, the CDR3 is TGTGCCTGTGACCTCCTACTGGGGGATACCGATAAACTCATCTTT. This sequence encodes CACDLLLGDTDKLIF.

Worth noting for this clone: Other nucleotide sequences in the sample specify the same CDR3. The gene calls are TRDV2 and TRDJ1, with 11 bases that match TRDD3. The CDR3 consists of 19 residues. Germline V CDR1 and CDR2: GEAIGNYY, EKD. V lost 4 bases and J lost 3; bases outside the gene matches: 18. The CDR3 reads CACESMLGDTTGPPDKLIF. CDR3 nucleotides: TGTGCCTGTGAATCCATGCTGGGGGATACCACGGGACCCCCCGATAAACTCATCTTT.